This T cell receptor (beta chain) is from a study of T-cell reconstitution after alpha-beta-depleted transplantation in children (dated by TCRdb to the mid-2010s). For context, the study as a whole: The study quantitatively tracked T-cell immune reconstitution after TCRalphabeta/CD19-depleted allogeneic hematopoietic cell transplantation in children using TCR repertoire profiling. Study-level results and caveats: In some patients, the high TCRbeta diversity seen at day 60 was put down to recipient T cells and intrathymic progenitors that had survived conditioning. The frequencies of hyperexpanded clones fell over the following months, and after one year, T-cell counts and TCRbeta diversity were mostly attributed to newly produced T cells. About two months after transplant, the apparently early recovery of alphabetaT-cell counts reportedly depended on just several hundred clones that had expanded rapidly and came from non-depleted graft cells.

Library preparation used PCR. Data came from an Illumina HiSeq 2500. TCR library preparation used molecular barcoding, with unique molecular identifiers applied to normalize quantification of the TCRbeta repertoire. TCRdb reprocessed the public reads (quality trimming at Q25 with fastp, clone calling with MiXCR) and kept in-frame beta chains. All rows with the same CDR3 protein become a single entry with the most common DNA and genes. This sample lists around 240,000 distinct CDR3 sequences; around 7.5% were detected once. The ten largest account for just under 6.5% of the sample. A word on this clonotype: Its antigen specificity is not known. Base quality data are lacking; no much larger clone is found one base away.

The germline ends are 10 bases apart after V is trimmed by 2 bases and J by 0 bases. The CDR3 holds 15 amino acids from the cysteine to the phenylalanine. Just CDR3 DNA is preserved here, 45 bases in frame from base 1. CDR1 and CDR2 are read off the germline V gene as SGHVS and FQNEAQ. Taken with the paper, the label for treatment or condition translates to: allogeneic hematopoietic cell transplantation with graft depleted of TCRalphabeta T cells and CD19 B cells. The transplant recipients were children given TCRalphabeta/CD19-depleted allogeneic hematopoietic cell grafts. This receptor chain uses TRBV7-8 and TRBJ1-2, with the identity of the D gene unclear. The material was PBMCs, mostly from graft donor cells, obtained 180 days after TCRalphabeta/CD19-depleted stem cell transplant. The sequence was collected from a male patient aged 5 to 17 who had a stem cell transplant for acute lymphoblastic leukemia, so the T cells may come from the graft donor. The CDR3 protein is CASSLFVGSNYGYTF. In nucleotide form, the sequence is TGTGCCAGCAGCTTATTCGTCGGCTCTAACTATGGCTACACCTTC. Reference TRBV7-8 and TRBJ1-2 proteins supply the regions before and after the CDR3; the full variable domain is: GAGVSQSPRYKVAKRGQDVALRCDPISGHVSLFWYQQALGQGPEFLTYFQNEAQLDKSGLPSDRFFAERPEGSVSTLKIQRTQQEDSAVYLCASSLFVGSNYGYTFGSGTRLTVV.